These 17 T cell receptor beta chains originate from one sample sequenced in a study of T cell responses to AZD1222 COVID-19 vaccine listed by TCRdb under 2021. The library was prepared using the immunoSEQ multiplex PCR assay. Held by TCRdb, this immuneACCESS table contains in-frame sequences only and omits some clones. Under half of the omission traces to an unresolved V gene where checked; the cause of the rest is unknown. The sample records some 140,000 clones, over 85% of which are singletons. Clones ranked in the top ten supply 5.5% of the sample. The sample's time point label, decoded: baseline before first vaccination. The sequenced sample was peripheral blood, obtained on day 0 of AZD1222 vaccination. Source of these receptors: an adult in good health.

The chain links TRBV7-9 to TRBJ2-1; D is perhaps TRBD1 (6 bases). From germline, CDR1 is SEHNR and CDR2 FQNEAQ (reference sequence). V was trimmed by 5 bases and J by 4 bases, leaving 15 bases between them. The CDR3 is 15 amino acids. The CDR3 DNA is TGTGCCAGCAGCCTCGGGACATCAGATTACAATGAGCAGTTCTTC. Translated, it gives CASSLGTSDYNEQFF.

V and J are TRBV9 and TRBJ2-3; D may be TRBD1 or TRBD2 (5 bases each). The CDR3 length is 17 residues. Trimming shortened V by 4 bases and J by 0 bases, and 18 bases separated the two germline ends. Germline values: CDR1 SGDLS, CDR2 YYNGEE. CDR3 bases: TGTGCCAGCAGCCCCTGGGGATGGGGGTCCAGCACAGATACGCAGTATTTT. Residues: CASSPWGWGSSTDTQYF.

The genes are TRBV3-1 (or the pseudogene TRBV3-2) and TRBJ2-2, with D possibly matching TRBD1 (5 bases). The V end was cut by 0 bases, the J end by 3 bases, with 8 bases between. The germline gives CDR1 LGHDT, CDR2 YNNKEL (reference sequence). This CDR3 comprises 15 residues. This CDR3 is CASSQDKGYTGELFF. CDR3 coding DNA: TGTGCCAGCAGCCAAGATAAGGGGTACACCGGGGAGCTGTTTTTT.

The chain carries TRBV29-1 and TRBJ1-2; the match to TRBD1 covers 9 bases. The germline V gene encodes CDR1 SQVTM and CDR2 ANQGSEA. V lost 2 bases, J lost 6 bases, and 7 bases stayed unmatched. This CDR3 spans 14 amino acids. CDR3 bases: TGCAGCGTTGAAAGAGGACAGGGGAGAGATGGCTACACCTTC. It codes for CSVERGQGRDGYTF.

CDR3: CASSLGLAGRTQYF. Written as DNA, the CDR3 is TGTGCCAGCAGTTTGGGACTAGCGGGAAGAACGCAGTATTTT. V and J are TRBV6-2 or TRBV6-3 and TRBJ2-3, with 13 bases fitting TRBD2. This CDR3 spans 14 amino acids. Per germline, CDR1 MNHEY and CDR2 SVGEGT. The trim removed 4 bases at V and 9 bases at J, leaving 4 bases unmatched.

This clone was picked up one time. The chain recombines TRBV3-1 (or the pseudogene TRBV3-2) with TRBJ2-7, with a possible D match to TRBD2 (7 bases). Germline V gene data show CDR1 as LGHDT and CDR2 as YNNKEL (reference sequence). V was trimmed by 0 bases and J by 1 base, leaving 13 bases between them. This CDR3 has 16 amino acids. CDR3 loop: CASSQDVQGGSYEQYF. CDR3 DNA: TGTGCCAGCAGCCAAGATGTACAGGGAGGGTCCTACGAGCAGTACTTC.

The chain recombines TRBV28 with TRBJ2-6, with D perhaps TRBD2 (5 bases). Trimming removed 3 bases from V and 1 base from J, with 10 bases in between. The CDR3 is 16 residues long. Per the germline V gene, CDR1 is MDHEN and CDR2 is SYDVKM. The CDR3 spells CASSFGGWSGANVLTF. DNA of the CDR3: TGTGCCAGCAGTTTTGGCGGGTGGTCTGGGGCCAACGTCCTGACTTTC. The full variable domain, its missing parts supplied by reference TRBV28 and TRBJ2-6, is DVKVTQSSRYLVKRTGEKVFLECVQDMDHENMFWYRQDPGLGLRLIYFSYDVKMKEKGDIPEGYSVSREKKERFSLILESASTNQTSMYLCASSFGGWSGANVLTFGAGSRLTVL.

The J gene is TRBJ1-1, the V gene TRBV10-3; 7 bases map to TRBD1. The V segment lost 6 bases and the J segment 8 bases; nucleotides outside the gene matches: 3. The germline V gene has CDR1 ENHRY and CDR2 SYGVKD. The CDR3 loop spans 11 amino acids. The CDR3 sequence: CAIRDRAEAFF. DNA for the CDR3: TGTGCCATCAGAGACAGGGCCGAAGCTTTCTTT.

The chain carries TRBV19 and TRBJ1-1, with 9 bases fitting TRBD1. V was clipped by 3 bases and J by 0 bases; unmatched bases: 2. Germline V gives CDR1 LNHDA, CDR2 SQIVND (reference sequence). This CDR3 has 15 amino acids. CDR3 DNA sequence: TGTGCCAGTAGTATGACAGGGGGTCTGAACACTGAAGCTTTCTTT. It yields the protein CASSMTGGLNTEAFF.

The V gene is TRBV12-5, the J gene TRBJ2-3; 7 bases align to TRBD2. V lost 1 base and J lost 4; bases outside the gene matches: 8. The CDR3 runs to 16 residues. Germline assignment: CDR1 LGHNT and CDR2 FRNRAP. Written as DNA, the CDR3 is TGTGCTAGTGGTTTGGAACTTAGAGGGAGGGCAGATACGCAGTATTTT. This encodes CASGLELRGRADTQYF.

The J gene is TRBJ1-2, the V gene TRBV30; D not certain. V was cut by 1 base and J by 2 bases, with 8 bases left in between. The length of the CDR3 is 13 residues. The germline V gene encodes CDR1 GTSNPN and CDR2 SVGIG (reference sequence). CDR3 DNA sequence: TGTGCCTGGAGTGGAGGGTTGAACTATGGCTACACCTTC. Its protein product is CAWSGGLNYGYTF.

This clone was picked up a small number of times. The chain uses TRBV6-5 and TRBJ1-2; 11 nucleotides agree with TRBD1. The V and J ends lost 3 bases and 4 bases, in that order; junction bases with no gene match: 7. Germline lookup yields CDR1 MNHEY and CDR2 SVGAGI. This CDR3 comprises 16 residues. The CDR3 DNA reads as TGTGCCAGCAGTTATGTCCGGACAGGGGGCGGCTATGGCTACACCTTC. Translating gives CASSYVRTGGGYGYTF.

The chain combines TRBV3-1 (or the pseudogene TRBV3-2) with TRBJ1-6; D call uncertain. Germline V lookup: CDR1 LGHDT, CDR2 YNNKEL (reference sequence). The V end lost 4 bases, the J end lost 8 bases, and 12 bases lay between the germline ends. CDR3 length: 14 amino acids. The chain's CDR3 is CASSPETPDSPLHF. CDR3 in DNA: TGTGCCAGCAGCCCAGAAACCCCCGATTCACCCCTCCACTTT.

CDR3 nucleotides: TGTGCCTGGAGTAAAGCCCCTGAAGCTTTCTTT. Protein: CAWSKAPEAFF. This chain joins TRBV30 and TRBJ1-1; D uncertain. The CDR3 runs to 11 residues. V dropped 2 bases and J dropped 6 bases, with 7 bases sitting between them. Germline V lookup: CDR1 GTSNPN, CDR2 SVGIG (reference sequence). Drawing the rest from reference TRBV30 and TRBJ1-1, the complete variable domain is SQTIHQWPATLVQPVGSPLSLECTVEGTSNPNLYWYRQAAGRGLQLLFYSVGIGQISSEVPQNLSASRPQDRQFILSSKKLLLSDSGFYLCAWSKAPEAFFGQGTRLTVV.

V and J are TRBV7-9 and TRBJ1-1; possible D gene TRBD1, 5 bases. Germline-derived CDR1 and CDR2 are SEHNR and FQNEAQ (reference sequence). This CDR3 region has 17 residues. The V and J ends lost 4 bases and 0 bases respectively, with 18 bases between them. The CDR3 DNA reads as TGTGCCAGCAGCTCCCGGACAACCGGGCCGATGAACACTGAAGCTTTCTTT. This encodes CASSSRTTGPMNTEAFF.

V usage is TRBV27 and J usage is TRBJ2-2; 14 bases are a match to TRBD2. The J segment lost 6 bases and the V segment lost 5 bases, leaving 17 bases of the junction unmatched. CDR3 size: 20 residues. Germline V gives CDR1 MNHEY, CDR2 SMNVEV (reference sequence). In DNA, the CDR3 is TGTGCCAGCAGTCCCATCCGTGGGACTAGCGGGAGACTGGGGGCCGGGGAGCTGTTTTTT. It translates to CASSPIRGTSGRLGAGELFF.

The V gene is TRBV28, the J gene TRBJ2-1; no reliable D call. Germline V gives CDR1 MDHEN, CDR2 SYDVKM. CDR3 length equals 11 residues. V lost 8 bases and J 7 bases, leaving 9 bases between the germline ends. DNA of the CDR3: TGTGCCAGCGGAGTCAGGAATGAGCAGTTCTTC. It encodes CASGVRNEQFF.